Listed here is a single TCR beta chain. What it binds is unknown. Libraries were prepared by immunoSEQ multiplex PCR; TCRdb keeps only in-frame clonotypes and omits some of them. The table includes about 78,000 clones, 82% detected once. The record originates from a study of T cell responses to AZD1222 COVID-19 vaccine. Study details: Second doses were pooled across both intervals (about 4 or about 12 weeks). General study findings and limits: Spike-specific TCR depth and breadth grew after two AZD1222 doses. Repertoire collection took place solely once the T cell response had peaked. It should be noted that donors were predominantly white British and more often female, and clonal diversity was possibly underestimated.

The V and J ends lost 4 bases and 2 bases respectively, with 11 bases between them. This CDR3 has 14 amino acids. The V gene's germline CDR1 is LGHNT and CDR2 FRNRAP. Here the sequenced sample was peripheral blood, taken on day 0 of AZD1222 vaccination. The V gene is TRBV12-5, the J gene TRBJ1-2; TRBD1 is a possible D gene (5 bases). This TCR derives from an adult in good health. CDR3 bases: TGTGCTAGTGGTTACGACAGCCGCAACTATGGCTACACCTTC. Its translation: CASGYDSRNYGYTF.